This T cell receptor beta chain originates from a study of cytomegalovirus exposure and HLA in healthy donors. Overall study results and limits: 164 TCR beta chains were listed as cytomegalovirus-associated. An analysis that was carried out later associated approximately 15,000 TCR beta sequences with HLA alleles at 0.05 false discovery rate. A link between a missense DCLRE1C variant and TCR beta V- and J-gene trimming emerged from a later analysis. The majority of TCR sequences were rare, yet some public TCRs appeared in many donors.

The CDR3 contains 17 residues. Germline V gene data show CDR1 as MNHEY and CDR2 as SMNVEV (reference sequence). Between the trimmed V and J ends, which lost 2 bases and 5 bases, there was a span of 16 bases. On this clone itself: Its antigen is unknown.

Amplification used 60 Vbeta primers and 13 Jbeta primers. Only in-frame clones appear in the TCRdb table, and some are missing; sequencing was by immunoSEQ multiplex PCR. Of around 200,000 clones detected, approximately 80% appear once; the ten largest clones hold 10%. The clonotype was recovered from a woman between 45 and 65 years old in good health and CMV-seropositive. Sequencing was performed on PBMCs. This rearrangement joins TRBV27 to TRBJ1-6; D is uncertain. In DNA form, the CDR3 reads TGTGCCAGCAGTTTAAAGGTCAGGAGGAAGGATAATTCACCCCTCCACTTT. Its protein is CASSLKVRRKDNSPLHF.